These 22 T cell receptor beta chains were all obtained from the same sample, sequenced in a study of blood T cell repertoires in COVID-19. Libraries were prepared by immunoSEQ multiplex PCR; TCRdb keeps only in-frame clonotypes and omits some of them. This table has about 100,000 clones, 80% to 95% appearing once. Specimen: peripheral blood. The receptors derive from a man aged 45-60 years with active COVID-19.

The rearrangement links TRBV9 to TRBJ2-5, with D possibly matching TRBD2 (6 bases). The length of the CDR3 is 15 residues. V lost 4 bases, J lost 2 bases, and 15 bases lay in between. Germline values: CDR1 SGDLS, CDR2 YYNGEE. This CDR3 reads CASSPRTGVQETQYF. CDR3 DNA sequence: TGTGCCAGCAGCCCAAGGACGGGGGTACAAGAGACCCAGTACTTC.

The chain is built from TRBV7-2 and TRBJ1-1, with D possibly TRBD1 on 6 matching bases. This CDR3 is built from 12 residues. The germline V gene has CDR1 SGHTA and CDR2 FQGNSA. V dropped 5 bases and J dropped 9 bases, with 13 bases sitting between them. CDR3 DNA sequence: TGTGCCAGCAGCCCCCACCGGGACAAAGCTTTCTTT. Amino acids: CASSPHRDKAFF.

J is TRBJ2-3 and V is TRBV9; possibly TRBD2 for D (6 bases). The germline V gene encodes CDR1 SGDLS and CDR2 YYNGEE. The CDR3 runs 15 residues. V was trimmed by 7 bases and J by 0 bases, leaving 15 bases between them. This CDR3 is CASARDSFSTDTQYF. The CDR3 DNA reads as TGTGCCAGCGCCCGGGACTCCTTTAGCACAGATACGCAGTATTTT.

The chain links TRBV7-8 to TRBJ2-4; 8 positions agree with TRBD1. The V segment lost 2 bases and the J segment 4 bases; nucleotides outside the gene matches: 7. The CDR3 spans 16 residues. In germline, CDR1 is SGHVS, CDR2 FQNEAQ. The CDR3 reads CASSLQVWTGKNIQYF. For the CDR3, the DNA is TGTGCCAGCAGCTTACAGGTCTGGACAGGGAAAAACATTCAGTACTTC.

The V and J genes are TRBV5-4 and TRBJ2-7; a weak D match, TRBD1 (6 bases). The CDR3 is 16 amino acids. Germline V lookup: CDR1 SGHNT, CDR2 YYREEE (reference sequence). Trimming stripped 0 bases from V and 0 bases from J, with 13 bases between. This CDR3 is CASSLARGESSYEQYF. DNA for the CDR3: TGTGCCAGCAGCTTGGCCAGGGGTGAGAGCTCCTACGAGCAGTACTTC.

CDR3 amino acids: CASSQDRDYEAFF. The CDR3 DNA reads as TGTGCCAGCAGCCAAGATCGCGACTATGAAGCTTTCTTT. The chain uses TRBV4-2 and TRBJ1-1; D remains unclear. CDR1 is LGHNA, CDR2 YNFKEQ, per germline. V was clipped by 0 bases and J by 7 bases, with 9 bases between them. The CDR3 length is 13 residues.

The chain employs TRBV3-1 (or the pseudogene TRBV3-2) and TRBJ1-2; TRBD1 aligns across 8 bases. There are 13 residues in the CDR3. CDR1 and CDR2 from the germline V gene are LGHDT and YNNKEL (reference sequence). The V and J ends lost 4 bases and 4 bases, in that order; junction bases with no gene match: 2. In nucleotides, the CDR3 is TGTGCCAGCAGCCCGGGACAGGTCTATGGCTACACCTTC. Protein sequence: CASSPGQVYGYTF.

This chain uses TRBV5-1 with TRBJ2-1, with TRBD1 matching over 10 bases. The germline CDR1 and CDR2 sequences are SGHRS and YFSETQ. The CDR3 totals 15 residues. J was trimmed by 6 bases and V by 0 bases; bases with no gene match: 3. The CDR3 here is CASSLGQGAINEQFF. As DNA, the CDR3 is TGCGCCAGCAGCTTGGGACAGGGGGCGATCAATGAGCAGTTCTTC.

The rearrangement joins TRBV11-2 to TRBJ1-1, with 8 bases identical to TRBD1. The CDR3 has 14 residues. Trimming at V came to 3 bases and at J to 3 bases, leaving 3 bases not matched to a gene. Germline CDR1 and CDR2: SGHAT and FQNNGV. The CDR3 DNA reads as TGTGCCAGCAGCTTCAGGGGGCCTTACACTGAAGCTTTCTTT. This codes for CASSFRGPYTEAFF.

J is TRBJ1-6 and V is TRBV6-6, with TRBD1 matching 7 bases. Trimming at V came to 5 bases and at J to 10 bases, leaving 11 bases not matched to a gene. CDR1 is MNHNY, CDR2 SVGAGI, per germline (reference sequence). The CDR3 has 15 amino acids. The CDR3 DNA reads TGTGCCAGCAGTCCCCGGACAGGATTTTTCTCACCCCTCCACTTT. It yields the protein CASSPRTGFFSPLHF.

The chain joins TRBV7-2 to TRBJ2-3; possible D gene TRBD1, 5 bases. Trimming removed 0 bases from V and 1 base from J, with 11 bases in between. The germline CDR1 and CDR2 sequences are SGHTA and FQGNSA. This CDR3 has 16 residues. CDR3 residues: CASSLAQGLGTDTQYF. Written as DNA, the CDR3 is TGTGCCAGCAGCTTAGCCCAGGGCCTGGGCACAGATACGCAGTATTTT.

Here the CDR3 DNA reads TGTGCCAGCAGCCCGGGACTAGCGGAGAATGAGCAGTTCTTC. Protein sequence: CASSPGLAENEQFF. J is TRBJ2-1 and V is TRBV7-2; 11 nucleotides agree with TRBD2. Germline CDR1 SGHTA, CDR2 FQGNSA. V lost 5 bases and J lost 7; bases outside the gene matches: 4. This CDR3 has 14 residues.

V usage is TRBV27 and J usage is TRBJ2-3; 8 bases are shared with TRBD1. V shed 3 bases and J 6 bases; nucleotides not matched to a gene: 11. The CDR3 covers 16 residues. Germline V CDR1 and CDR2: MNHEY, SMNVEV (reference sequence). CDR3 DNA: TGTGCCAGCAGTTTTTCTGGGACAGGAGGTCGCGATACGCAGTATTTT. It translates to CASSFSGTGGRDTQYF.

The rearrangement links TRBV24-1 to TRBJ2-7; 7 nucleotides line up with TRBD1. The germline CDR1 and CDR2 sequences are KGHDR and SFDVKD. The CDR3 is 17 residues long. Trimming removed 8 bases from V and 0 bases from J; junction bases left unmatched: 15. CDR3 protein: CATKSSRDSSSSYEQYF. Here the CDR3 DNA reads TGTGCCACCAAGAGCTCCAGGGACAGCTCGAGCTCCTACGAGCAGTACTTC.

The CDR3 DNA reads as TGTGCCAGCGCCAAACCCGGGAGTTACGACGTC. This translates into CASAKPGSYDV. The chain is built from TRBV12-3 or TRBV12-4 and TRBJ2-7, with a weak D call TRBD2 (6 bases). CDR3 length: 11 amino acids.

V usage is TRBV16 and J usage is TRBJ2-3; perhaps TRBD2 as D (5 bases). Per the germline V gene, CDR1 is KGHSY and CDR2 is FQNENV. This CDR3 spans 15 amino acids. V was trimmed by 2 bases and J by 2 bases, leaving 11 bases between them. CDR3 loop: CASSQESGYTDTQYF. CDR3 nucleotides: TGTGCCAGCAGCCAAGAAAGCGGCTACACAGATACGCAGTATTTT.

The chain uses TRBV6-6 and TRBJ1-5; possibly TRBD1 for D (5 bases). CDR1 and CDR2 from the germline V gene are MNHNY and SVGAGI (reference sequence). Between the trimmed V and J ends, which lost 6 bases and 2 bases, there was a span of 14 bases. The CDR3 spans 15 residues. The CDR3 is CASSLGQGGNQPQHF. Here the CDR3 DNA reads TGTGCCAGCAGCCTGGGTCAAGGGGGCAATCAGCCCCAGCATTTT.

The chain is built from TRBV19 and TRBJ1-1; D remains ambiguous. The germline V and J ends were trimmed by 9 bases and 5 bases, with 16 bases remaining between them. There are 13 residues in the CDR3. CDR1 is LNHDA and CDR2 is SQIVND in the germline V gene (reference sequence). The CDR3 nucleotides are TGTGCCAGCCATGACACAAGGAATACTGAAGCTTTCTTT. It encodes CASHDTRNTEAFF.

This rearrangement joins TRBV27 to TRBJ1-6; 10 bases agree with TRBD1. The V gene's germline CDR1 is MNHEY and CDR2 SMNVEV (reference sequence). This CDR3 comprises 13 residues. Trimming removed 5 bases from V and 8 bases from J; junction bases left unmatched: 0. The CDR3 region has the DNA TGTGCCAGCAGTGGGACAGGGGATTCACCCCTCCACTTT. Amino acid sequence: CASSGTGDSPLHF.

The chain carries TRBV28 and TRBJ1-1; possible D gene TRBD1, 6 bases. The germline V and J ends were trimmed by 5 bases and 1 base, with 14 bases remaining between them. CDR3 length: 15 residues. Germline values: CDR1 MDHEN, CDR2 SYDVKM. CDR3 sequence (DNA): TGTGCCAGCAGTATTACCGGGACACCGAACACTGAAGCTTTCTTT. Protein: CASSITGTPNTEAFF.

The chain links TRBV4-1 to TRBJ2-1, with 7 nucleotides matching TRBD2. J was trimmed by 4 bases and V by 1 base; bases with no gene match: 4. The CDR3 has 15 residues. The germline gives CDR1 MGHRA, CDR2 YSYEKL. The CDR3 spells CASSQGLAVYNEQFF. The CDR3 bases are TGCGCCAGCAGCCAAGGCCTAGCGGTTTACAATGAGCAGTTCTTC.

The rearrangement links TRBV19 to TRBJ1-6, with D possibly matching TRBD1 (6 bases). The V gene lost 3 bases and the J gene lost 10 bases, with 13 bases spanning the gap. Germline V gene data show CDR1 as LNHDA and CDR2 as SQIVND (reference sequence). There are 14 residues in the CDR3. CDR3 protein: CASSIGVGTSPLHF. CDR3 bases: TGTGCCAGTAGTATCGGGGTGGGGACATCACCCCTCCACTTT.